This TCR beta chain derives from a study of blood T cell repertoires in COVID-19. TCRdb's table, derived via immunoSEQ multiplex PCR, lists solely in-frame clones and lacks some. The sample has a few hundred thousand clones; 85% to 90% are singletons. Germline CDR1 and CDR2: LNHDA and SQIVND (reference sequence). This CDR3 has 16 amino acids. The trim removed 6 bases at V and 3 bases at J, leaving 7 bases unmatched. This sequence originates from a man aged 25-45 years who had been exposed to COVID-19. The V and J genes are TRBV19 and TRBJ1-5; TRBD1 matches at 11 bases. Sequenced input: PBMCs or T cells enriched from blood (not recorded which). CDR3 DNA: TGTGCCAGTAGGATGGGGACAGGGGGACTCAATCAGCCCCAGCATTTT. Translation: CASRMGTGGLNQPQHF.